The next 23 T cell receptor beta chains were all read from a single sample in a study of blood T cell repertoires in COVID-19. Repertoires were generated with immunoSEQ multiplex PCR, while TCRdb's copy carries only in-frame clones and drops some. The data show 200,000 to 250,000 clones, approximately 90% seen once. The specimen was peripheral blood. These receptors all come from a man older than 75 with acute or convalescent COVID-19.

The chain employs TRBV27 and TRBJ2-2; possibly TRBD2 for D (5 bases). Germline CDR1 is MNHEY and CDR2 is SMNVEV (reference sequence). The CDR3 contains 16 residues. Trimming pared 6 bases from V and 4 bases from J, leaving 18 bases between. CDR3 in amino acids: CASSPLGRGPTGELFF. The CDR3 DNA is TGTGCCAGCAGCCCCCTTGGCAGAGGGCCCACCGGGGAGCTGTTTTTT.

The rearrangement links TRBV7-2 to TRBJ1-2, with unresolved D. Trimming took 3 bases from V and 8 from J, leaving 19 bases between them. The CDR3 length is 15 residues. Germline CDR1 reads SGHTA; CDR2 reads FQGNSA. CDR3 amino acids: CASSFLVGIRGGYTF. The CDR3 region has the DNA TGTGCCAGCAGCTTCCTCGTCGGGATCAGAGGGGGCTACACCTTC.

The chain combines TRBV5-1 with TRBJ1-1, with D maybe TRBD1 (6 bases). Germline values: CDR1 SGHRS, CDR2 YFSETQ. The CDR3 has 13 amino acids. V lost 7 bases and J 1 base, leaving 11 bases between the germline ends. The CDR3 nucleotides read TGCGCCAGCGCAGGACAGTCGAACACTGAAGCTTTCTTT. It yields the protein CASAGQSNTEAFF.

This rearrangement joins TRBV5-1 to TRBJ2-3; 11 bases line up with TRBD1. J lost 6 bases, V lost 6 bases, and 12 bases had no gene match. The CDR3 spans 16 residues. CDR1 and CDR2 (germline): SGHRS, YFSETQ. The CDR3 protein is CASIQRPGQGGDTQYF. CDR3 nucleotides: TGCGCCAGCATCCAACGCCCGGGACAGGGGGGGGATACGCAGTATTTT.

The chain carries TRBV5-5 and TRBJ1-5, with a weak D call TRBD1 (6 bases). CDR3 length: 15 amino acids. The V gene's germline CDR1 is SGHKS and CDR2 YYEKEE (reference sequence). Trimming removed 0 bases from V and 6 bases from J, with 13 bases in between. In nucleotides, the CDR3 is TGTGCCAGCAGCTTGGCCGGGGGGCTGGGTCAGCCCCAGCATTTT. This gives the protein CASSLAGGLGQPQHF.

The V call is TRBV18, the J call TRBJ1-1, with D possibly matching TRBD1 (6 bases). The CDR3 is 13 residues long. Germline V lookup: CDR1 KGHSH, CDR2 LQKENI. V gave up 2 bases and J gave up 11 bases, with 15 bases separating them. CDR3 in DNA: TGTGCCAGCTCACCAGGGCGGACAACAGGGGCTTTCTTT. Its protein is CASSPGRTTGAFF. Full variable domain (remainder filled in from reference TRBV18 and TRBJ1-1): NAGVMQNPRHLVRRRGQEARLRCSPMKGHSHVYWYRQLPEEGLKFMVYLQKENIIDESGMPKERFSAEFPKEGPSILRIQQVVRGDSAAYFCASSPGRTTGAFFGQGTRLTVV.

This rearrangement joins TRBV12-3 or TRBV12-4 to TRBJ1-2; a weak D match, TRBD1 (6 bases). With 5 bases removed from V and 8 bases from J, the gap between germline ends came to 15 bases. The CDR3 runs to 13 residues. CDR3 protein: CASSEQGNRGYTF. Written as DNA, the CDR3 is TGTGCCAGCAGTGAACAGGGAAATAGGGGCTACACCTTC.

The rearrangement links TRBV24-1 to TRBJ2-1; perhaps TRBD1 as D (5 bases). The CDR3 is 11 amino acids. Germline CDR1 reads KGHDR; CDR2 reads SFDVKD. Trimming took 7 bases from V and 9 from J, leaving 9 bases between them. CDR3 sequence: CATRDSSEQFF. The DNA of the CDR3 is TGTGCCACCAGAGACAGCAGTGAGCAGTTCTTC.

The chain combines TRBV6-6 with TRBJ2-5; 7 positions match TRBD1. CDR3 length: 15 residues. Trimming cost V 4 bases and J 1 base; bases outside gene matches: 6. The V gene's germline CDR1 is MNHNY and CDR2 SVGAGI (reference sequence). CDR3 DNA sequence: TGTGCCAGCAGTTCCACCTCAGGGGGCCAAGAGACCCAGTACTTC. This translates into CASSSTSGGQETQYF.

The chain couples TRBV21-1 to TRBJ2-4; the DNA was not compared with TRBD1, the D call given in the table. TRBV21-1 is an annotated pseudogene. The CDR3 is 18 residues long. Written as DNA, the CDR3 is TGTGCCAGCAGCGCCGACAGCGACGGTACGATAGCCAAAAACATTCAGTACTTC. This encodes CASSADSDGTIAKNIQYF.

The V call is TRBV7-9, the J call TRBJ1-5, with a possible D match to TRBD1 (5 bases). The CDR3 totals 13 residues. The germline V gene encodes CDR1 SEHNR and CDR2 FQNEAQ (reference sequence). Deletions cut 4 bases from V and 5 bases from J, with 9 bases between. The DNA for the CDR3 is TGTGCCAGCAGCTCGGAGGGGCATCAGCCCCAGCATTTT. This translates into CASSSEGHQPQHF.

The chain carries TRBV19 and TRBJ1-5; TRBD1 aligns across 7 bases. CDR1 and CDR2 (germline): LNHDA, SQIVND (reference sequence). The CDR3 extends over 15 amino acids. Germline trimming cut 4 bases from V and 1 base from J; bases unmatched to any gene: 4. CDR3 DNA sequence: TGTGCCAGTAGTAAGGGACAGATCAGCAATCAGCCCCAGCATTTT. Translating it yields CASSKGQISNQPQHF.

The CDR3 loop reads CASSPGPREQYF. The DNA of the CDR3 is TGTGCCAGCAGCCCCGGTCCCCGGGAGCAGTACTTC. V usage is TRBV5-4 and J usage is TRBJ2-7; D not certain. The V gene's germline CDR1 is SGHNT and CDR2 YYREEE (reference sequence). The CDR3 has 12 residues. Trimming took 4 bases from V and 7 from J, leaving 12 bases between them.

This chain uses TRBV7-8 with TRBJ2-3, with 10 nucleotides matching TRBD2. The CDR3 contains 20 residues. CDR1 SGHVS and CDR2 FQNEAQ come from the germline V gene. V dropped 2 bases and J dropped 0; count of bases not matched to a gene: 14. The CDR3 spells CASSLFASGGGLTSTDTQYF. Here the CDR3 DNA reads TGTGCCAGCAGCTTATTCGCTAGCGGGGGTGGATTAACTAGCACAGATACGCAGTATTTT. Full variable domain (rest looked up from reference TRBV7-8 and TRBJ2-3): GAGVSQSPRYKVAKRGQDVALRCDPISGHVSLFWYQQALGQGPEFLTYFQNEAQLDKSGLPSDRFFAERPEGSVSTLKIQRTQQEDSAVYLCASSLFASGGGLTSTDTQYFGPGTRLTVL.

The CDR3 is CASWWTGVNPGNTIYF. The CDR3 nucleotides are TGTGCCAGCTGGTGGACAGGGGTGAATCCTGGAAACACCATATATTTT. V is TRBV18 and J is TRBJ1-3; 9 bases line up with TRBD1. With 7 bases clipped from V and 2 bases from J, the junction kept 9 bases outside the gene matches. Germline values: CDR1 KGHSH, CDR2 LQKENI. The CDR3 extends over 16 amino acids.

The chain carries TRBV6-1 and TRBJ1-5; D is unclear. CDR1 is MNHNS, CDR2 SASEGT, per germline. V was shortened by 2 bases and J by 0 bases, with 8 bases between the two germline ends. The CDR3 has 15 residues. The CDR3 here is CASSEPPYSNQPQHF. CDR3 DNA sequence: TGTGCCAGCAGTGAACCCCCTTATAGCAATCAGCCCCAGCATTTT.

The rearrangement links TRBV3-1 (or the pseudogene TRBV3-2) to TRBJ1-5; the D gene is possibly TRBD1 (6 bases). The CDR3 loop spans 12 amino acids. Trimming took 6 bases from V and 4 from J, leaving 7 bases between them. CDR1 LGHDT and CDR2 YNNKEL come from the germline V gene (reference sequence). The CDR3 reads CASRTGNQPQHF. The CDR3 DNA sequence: TGTGCCAGCAGAACAGGGAATCAGCCCCAGCATTTT.

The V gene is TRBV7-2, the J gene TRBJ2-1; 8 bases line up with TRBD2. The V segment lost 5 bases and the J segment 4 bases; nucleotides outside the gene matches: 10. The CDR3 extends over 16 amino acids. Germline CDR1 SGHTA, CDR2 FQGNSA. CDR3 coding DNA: TGTGCCAGCAGCCGTACACTAGCGGTGACATACAATGAGCAGTTCTTC. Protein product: CASSRTLAVTYNEQFF. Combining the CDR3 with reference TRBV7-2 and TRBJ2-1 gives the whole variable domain GAGVSQSPSNKVTEKGKDVELRCDPISGHTALYWYRQSLGQGLEFLIYFQGNSAPDKSGLPSDRFSAERTGGSVSTLTIQRTQQEDSAVYLCASSRTLAVTYNEQFFGPGTRLTVL.

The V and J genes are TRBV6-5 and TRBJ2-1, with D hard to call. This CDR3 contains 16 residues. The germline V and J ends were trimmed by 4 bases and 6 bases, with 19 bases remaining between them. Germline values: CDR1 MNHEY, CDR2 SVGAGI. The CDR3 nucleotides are TGTGCCAGCAGTTCTTACGACACAGTTTACGGCAATGAGCAGTTCTTC. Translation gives CASSSYDTVYGNEQFF.

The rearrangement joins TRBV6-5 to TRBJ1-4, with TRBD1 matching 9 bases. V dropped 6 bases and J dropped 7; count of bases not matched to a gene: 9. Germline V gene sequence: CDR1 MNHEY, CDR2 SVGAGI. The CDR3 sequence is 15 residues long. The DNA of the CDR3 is TGTGCCAGCAGAGCCGGCGGACAGGGGACTGAAAAACTGTTTTTT. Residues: CASRAGGQGTEKLFF.

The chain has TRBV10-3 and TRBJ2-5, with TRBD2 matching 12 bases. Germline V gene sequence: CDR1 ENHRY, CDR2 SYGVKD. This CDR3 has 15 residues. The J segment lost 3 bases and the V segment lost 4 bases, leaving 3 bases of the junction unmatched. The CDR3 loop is CAISGTSGTEETQYF. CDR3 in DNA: TGTGCCATCAGTGGGACTAGCGGGACCGAAGAGACCCAGTACTTC.

The CDR3 is CASSFGSGGPGETQYF. DNA for the CDR3: TGCGCCAGCAGCTTTGGGTCGGGAGGGCCAGGAGAGACCCAGTACTTC. This chain links TRBV5-1 with TRBJ2-5; TRBD2 aligns across 8 bases. J was trimmed by 4 bases and V by 2 bases; bases with no gene match: 10. The length of the CDR3 is 16 residues. Germline lookup yields CDR1 SGHRS and CDR2 YFSETQ.

Written as DNA, the CDR3 is TGTGCCAGCAGTTCCCCCAGGGGCAGGAATAATTCACCCCTCCACTTT. Protein sequence: CASSSPRGRNNSPLHF. The rearrangement joins TRBV27 to TRBJ1-6, with D maybe TRBD1 (6 bases). Looked up from germline, CDR1 is MNHEY and CDR2 is SMNVEV (reference sequence). V gave up 4 bases and J gave up 5 bases, with 15 bases separating them. The CDR3 contains 16 residues.